This T cell receptor (beta chain) is drawn from a study of T cell changes during pregnancy in multiple sclerosis. The data were produced by immunoSEQ multiplex PCR, yet TCRdb's version contains in-frame clones alone and is incomplete. This table holds around 88,000 clones, approximately 92% found once. V gave up 6 bases and J gave up 4 bases; unmatched junction bases: 12. The CDR3 totals 17 residues. Looked up from germline, CDR1 is SGHRS and CDR2 is YFSETQ. The clonotype comes from a female donor with multiple sclerosis, enrolled in a pregnancy study. The rearrangement joins TRBV5-1 to TRBJ2-1; 11 nucleotides match TRBD2. The sequenced sample was peripheral blood, obtained in the first trimester of pregnancy. For the CDR3, the DNA is TGCGCCAGCAAGTCGGACGCCGGGACTAGCGGTTACAATGAGCAGTTCTTC. Amino acid sequence: CASKSDAGTSGYNEQFF.